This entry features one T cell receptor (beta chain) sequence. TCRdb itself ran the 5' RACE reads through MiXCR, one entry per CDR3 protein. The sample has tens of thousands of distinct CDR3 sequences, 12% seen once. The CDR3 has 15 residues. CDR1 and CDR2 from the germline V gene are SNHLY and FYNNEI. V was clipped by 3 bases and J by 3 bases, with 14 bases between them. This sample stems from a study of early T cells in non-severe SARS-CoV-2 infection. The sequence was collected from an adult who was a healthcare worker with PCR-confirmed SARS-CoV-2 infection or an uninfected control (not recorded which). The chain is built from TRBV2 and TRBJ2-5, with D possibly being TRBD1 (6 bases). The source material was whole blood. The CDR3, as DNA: TGTGCCAGCAGTGACGGACAGATCACTAAAGAGACCCAGTACTTC. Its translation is CASSDGQITKETQYF.